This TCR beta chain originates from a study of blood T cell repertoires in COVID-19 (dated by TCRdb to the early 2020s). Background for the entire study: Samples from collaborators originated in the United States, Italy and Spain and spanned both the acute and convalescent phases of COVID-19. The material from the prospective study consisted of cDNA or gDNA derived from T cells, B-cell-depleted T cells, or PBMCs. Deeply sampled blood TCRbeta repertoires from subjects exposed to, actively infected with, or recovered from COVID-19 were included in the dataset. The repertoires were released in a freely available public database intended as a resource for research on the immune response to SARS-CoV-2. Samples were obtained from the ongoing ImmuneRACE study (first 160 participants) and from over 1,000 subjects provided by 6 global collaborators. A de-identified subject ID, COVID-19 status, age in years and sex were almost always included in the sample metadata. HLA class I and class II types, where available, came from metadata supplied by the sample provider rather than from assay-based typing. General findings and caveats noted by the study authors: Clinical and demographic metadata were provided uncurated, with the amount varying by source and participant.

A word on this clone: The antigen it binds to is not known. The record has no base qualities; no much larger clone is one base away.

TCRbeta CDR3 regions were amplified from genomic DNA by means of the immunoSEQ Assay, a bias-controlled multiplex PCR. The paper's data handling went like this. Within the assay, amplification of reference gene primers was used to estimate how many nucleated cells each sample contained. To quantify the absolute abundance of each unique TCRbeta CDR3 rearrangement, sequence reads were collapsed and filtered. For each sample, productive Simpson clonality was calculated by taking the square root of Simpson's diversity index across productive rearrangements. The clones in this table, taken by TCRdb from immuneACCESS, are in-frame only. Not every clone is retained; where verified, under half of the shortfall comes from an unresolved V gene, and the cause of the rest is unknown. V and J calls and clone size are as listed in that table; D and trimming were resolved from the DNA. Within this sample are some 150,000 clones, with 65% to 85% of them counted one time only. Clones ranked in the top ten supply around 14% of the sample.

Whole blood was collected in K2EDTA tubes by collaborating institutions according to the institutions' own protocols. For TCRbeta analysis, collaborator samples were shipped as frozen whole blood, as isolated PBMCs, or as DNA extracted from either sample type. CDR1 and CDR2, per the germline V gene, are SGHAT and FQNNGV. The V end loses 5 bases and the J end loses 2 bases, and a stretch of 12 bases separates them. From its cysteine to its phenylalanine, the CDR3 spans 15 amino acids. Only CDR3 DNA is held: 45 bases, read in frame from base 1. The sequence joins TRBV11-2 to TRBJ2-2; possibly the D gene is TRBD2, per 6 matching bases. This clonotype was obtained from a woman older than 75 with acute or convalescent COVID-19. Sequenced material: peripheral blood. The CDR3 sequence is CASSLQGLNTGELFF. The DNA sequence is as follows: TGTGCCAGCAGCCTCCAGGGACTTAACACCGGGGAGCTGTTTTTT.